This T cell receptor (beta chain) was identified in a study of TIL therapy for anti-PD-1-resistant metastatic lung cancer. Study information: Most patients had lung adenocarcinoma; several tumors were EGFR-mutant, two ALK-rearranged; half smoked currently or formerly.

This CDR3 is 16 amino acids long. From germline, CDR1 is SEHNR and CDR2 FQNEAQ (reference sequence). The J segment lost 5 bases and the V segment lost 1 base, leaving 10 bases of the junction unmatched. Sequencing used immunoSEQ v3. Libraries were sequenced to 1.5 million to 2.5 million read pairs (survey) or about 4.5-6 million (deep). Data came from immunoSEQ multiplex PCR; TCRdb stores just in-frame clones and leaves some out. This table holds tens of thousands of clones, 69% found once. The time point is: pre-treatment sample, taken before nivolumab and TIL therapy. The receptor was derived from a person aged 25-85 years with non-small cell lung cancer. Sequenced material: blood, taken at baseline. V usage is TRBV7-9 and J usage is TRBJ2-7; 8 positions agree with TRBD1. The CDR3 region has the DNA TGTGCCAGCAGCTTAGTGGCGACAGGGGAGGACGACGAGCAGTACTTC. Its protein product is CASSLVATGEDDEQYF.